The 14 T cell receptor beta chains given below trace back to one sample, sequenced in a study of cytotoxic CD8 clonotypes in ibrutinib-treated CLL. Clones were read by immunoSEQ multiplex PCR, and TCRdb kept only the in-frame ones, dropping some. The sample yields 200,000 to 250,000 clones, 75% to 80% seen once. Material: PBMCs, obtained after 12 months of ibrutinib treatment. The origin of the receptors is a human donor with chronic lymphocytic leukemia.

The chain couples TRBV5-4 to TRBJ2-7; a weak D match, TRBD1 (6 bases). The CDR3 sequence is 13 residues long. Looked up from germline, CDR1 is SGHNT and CDR2 is YYREEE (reference sequence). V lost 6 bases, J lost 0 bases, and 10 bases lay in between. The CDR3 reads CASTQTGSYEQYF. CDR3 bases: TGTGCCAGCACCCAGACAGGCTCCTACGAGCAGTACTTC.

A few counts support this clone. The V and J genes are TRBV5-8 and TRBJ1-3; D gene uncertain. This CDR3 has 13 residues. CDR1 and CDR2 (germline): SGHTS, YDEGEE. The V end lost 1 base, the J end lost 2 bases, and 4 bases lay between the germline ends. The CDR3 region has the DNA TGTGCCAGCAGCTTGAGTGCTGGAAACACCATATATTTT. As protein: CASSLSAGNTIYF.

The chain has TRBV28 and TRBJ2-7; a possible D gene is TRBD1 (6 bases). Germline assignment: CDR1 MDHEN and CDR2 SYDVKM. This CDR3 region has 12 residues. The V gene lost 1 base and the J gene lost 6 bases, with 7 bases spanning the gap. CDR3 amino acids: CASSLLGAEQYF. As DNA, the CDR3 is TGTGCCAGCAGTTTATTGGGGGCCGAGCAGTACTTC. Supplemented by reference TRBV28 and TRBJ2-7, the full variable domain reads DVKVTQSSRYLVKRTGEKVFLECVQDMDHENMFWYRQDPGLGLRLIYFSYDVKMKEKGDIPEGYSVSREKKERFSLILESASTNQTSMYLCASSLLGAEQYFGPGTRLTVT.

The rearrangement joins TRBV4-2 to TRBJ1-2, with D possibly being TRBD1 (5 bases). The germline CDR1 and CDR2 sequences are LGHNA and YNFKEQ. Trimming removed 2 bases from V and 6 bases from J, with 10 bases in between. There are 13 residues in the CDR3. The CDR3 loop reads CASSQQGVNGYTF. CDR3 DNA sequence: TGTGCCAGCAGCCAACAGGGAGTGAATGGCTACACCTTC.

The chain links TRBV25-1 to TRBJ2-7, with 8 bases that match TRBD2. V lost 1 base and J lost 8; bases outside the gene matches: 4. CDR1 MGHDK and CDR2 SYGVNS come from the germline V gene. The CDR3 has 13 residues. The CDR3 reads CASSESGGAKQYF. The CDR3 DNA is TGTGCCAGCAGTGAATCGGGGGGGGCGAAGCAGTACTTC.

The chain couples TRBV29-1 to TRBJ2-7; D ambiguous. The V end was cut by 0 bases, the J end by 6 bases, with 9 bases between. The CDR3 spans 12 residues. Germline assignment: CDR1 SQVTM and CDR2 ANQGSEA. The CDR3 region has the DNA TGCAGCGTTGAAGAAGTGGGTCGCGAGCAGTACTTC. Encoded protein: CSVEEVGREQYF.

Written as DNA, the CDR3 is TGCGCCAGCAGCCCACCCGGGGACGTCACTGAAGCTTTCTTT. Protein sequence: CASSPPGDVTEAFF. The V gene is TRBV5-1, the J gene TRBJ1-1, with TRBD1 as a possible D gene (5 bases). V was pared by 4 bases and J by 4 bases, with 14 bases between. This CDR3 spans 14 amino acids. CDR1 is SGHRS and CDR2 is YFSETQ in the germline V gene. The whole variable domain, remainder taken from reference TRBV5-1 and TRBJ1-1, is KAGVTQTPRYLIKTRGQQVTLSCSPISGHRSVSWYQQTPGQGLQFLFEYFSETQRNKGNFPGRFSGRQFSNSRSEMNVSTLELGDSALYLCASSPPGDVTEAFFGQGTRLTVV.

The chain recombines TRBV7-9 with TRBJ2-5, with TRBD2 matching over 9 bases. This CDR3 spans 15 amino acids. Germline CDR1 is SEHNR and CDR2 is FQNEAQ (reference sequence). V trimming: 5 bases; J trimming: 6 bases; junction bases outside the gene matches: 10. CDR3 amino acids: CASSPRGGAGKTQYF. CDR3 DNA: TGTGCCAGCAGCCCCCGCGGGGGGGCTGGGAAGACCCAGTACTTC.

The CDR3 nucleotides read TGTGCCAGCAGTTTCGGGAGGTTCTACAATGAGCAGTTCTTC. Its protein product is CASSFGRFYNEQFF. The V call is TRBV27, the J call TRBJ2-1; 7 positions agree with TRBD2. The trim removed 3 bases at V and 3 bases at J, leaving 2 bases unmatched. This CDR3 contains 14 residues. CDR1 MNHEY and CDR2 SMNVEV come from the germline V gene (reference sequence).

The chain links TRBV1 to TRBJ2-7. TRBV1 corresponds to a pseudogene. The CDR3 is 16 amino acids. The CDR3 DNA reads as TGCACCAGCAGCCAATATTTTTGGGGGACCACCTACGAGCAGTACTTC. Residues: CTSSQYFWGTTYEQYF.

This chain connects TRBV5-1 to TRBJ2-3; 11 nucleotides match TRBD1. Trimming removed 3 bases from V and 6 bases from J; junction bases left unmatched: 6. Germline CDR1 reads SGHRS; CDR2 reads YFSETQ. This CDR3 region has 15 residues. The CDR3 DNA follows: TGCGCCAGCAGCTATGGACAGGGGGCGTTGGATACGCAGTATTTT. This encodes CASSYGQGALDTQYF.

The rearrangement links TRBV27 to TRBJ2-3; D is unresolved. This CDR3 has 13 residues. V was cut by 0 bases and J by 3 bases, with 4 bases left in between. Germline V lookup: CDR1 MNHEY, CDR2 SMNVEV (reference sequence). The DNA for the CDR3 is TGTGCCAGCAGTTTATCCGGGACAGATACGCAGTATTTT. It is translated as CASSLSGTDTQYF.

This sequence joins TRBV29-1 and TRBJ2-4, with 9 bases matching TRBD1. Trimming cost V 7 bases and J 7 bases; bases outside gene matches: 8. The CDR3 has 13 residues. The V gene's germline CDR1 is SQVTM and CDR2 ANQGSEA. DNA for the CDR3: TGCAGCGGCCCGGGACAGGGCAAGAACATTCAGTACTTC. This gives the protein CSGPGQGKNIQYF.

This clone was observed a single time. The chain carries TRBV9 and TRBJ2-3; TRBD1 matches 10 bases. Germline assignment: CDR1 SGDLS and CDR2 YYNGEE. Germline trimming cut 3 bases from V and 2 bases from J; bases unmatched to any gene: 3. The CDR3 sequence is 15 residues long. CDR3 in DNA: TGTGCCAGCAGCGCCGGACAGGGGGACACAGATACGCAGTATTTT. This sequence encodes CASSAGQGDTDTQYF.